Each of the 14 T cell receptor beta chains below was sequenced from the same sample in a study of type 1 regulatory T cells. These receptors have no identified antigens. TCRdb re-analysed the reads in MiXCR, keeping a single row per CDR3 protein. The sample yields about 24,000 distinct CDR3 sequences, around 70% seen once. Material for sequencing was cultured T cells, either the whole culture or a sorted T cell fraction (not recorded which). As to subset: Tr1-enriched cell product generated in vitro against host alloantigens. Every receptor here comes from a human donor in good health.

This chain links TRBV11-3 with TRBJ2-3; D uncertain. The germline V gene encodes CDR1 SGHNT and CDR2 YENEEA. V was pared by 4 bases and J by 4 bases, with 9 bases between. The CDR3 spans 13 residues. CDR3 loop: CASSSAAADTQYF. CDR3 DNA sequence: TGTGCCAGCAGCTCCGCGGCGGCAGATACGCAGTATTTT.

This chain joins TRBV5-1 and TRBJ2-5; tentatively, D is TRBD2 (6 bases). Germline CDR1 SGHRS, CDR2 YFSETQ. The CDR3 is 12 amino acids. The V end was cut by 4 bases, the J end by 4 bases, with 8 bases between. CDR3 region: CASSVGGETQYF. CDR3 DNA sequence: TGCGCCAGCAGCGTGGGAGGAGAGACCCAGTACTTC. The entire variable domain, with the rest obtained from reference TRBV5-1 and TRBJ2-5, is as follows: KAGVTQTPRYLIKTRGQQVTLSCSPISGHRSVSWYQQTPGQGLQFLFEYFSETQRNKGNFPGRFSGRQFSNSRSEMNVSTLELGDSALYLCASSVGGETQYFGPGTRLLVL.

The chain recombines TRBV15 with TRBJ1-2, with a possible D match to TRBD1 (5 bases). In germline, CDR1 is LNHNV, CDR2 YYDKDF (reference sequence). Trimming took 0 bases from V and 1 from J, leaving 9 bases between them. The CDR3 is made up of 15 amino acids. The CDR3 here is CATSRDGGVNYGYTF. The DNA of the CDR3 is TGTGCCACCAGCAGAGATGGGGGGGTTAACTATGGCTACACCTTC.

The chain combines TRBV5-6 with TRBJ2-1; D is possibly TRBD1 (6 bases). The CDR3 extends over 14 amino acids. V was cut by 4 bases and J by 7 bases, with 15 bases left in between. Germline-derived CDR1 and CDR2 are SGHDT and YYEEEE. This chain's CDR3 is CASSPPQGYNEQFF. The CDR3 DNA reads TGTGCCAGCAGCCCACCACAGGGATATAATGAGCAGTTCTTC.

This rearrangement joins TRBV6-1 to TRBJ2-5; 8 bases fit TRBD1. The V and J ends lost 6 bases and 5 bases, in that order; junction bases with no gene match: 5. Germline lookup yields CDR1 MNHNS and CDR2 SASEGT. This CDR3 is built from 13 residues. This CDR3 is CASRPGGWETQYF. The DNA of the CDR3 is TGTGCCAGCAGACCAGGGGGCTGGGAGACCCAGTACTTC.

The chain combines TRBV12-3 or TRBV12-4 with TRBJ1-1, with a weak D call TRBD1 (5 bases). The CDR3 loop spans 13 amino acids. The V end was cut by 5 bases, the J end by 4 bases, with 11 bases between. The CDR3 DNA follows: TGTGCCAGCAGTATGCAGCAGGGCACTGAAGCTTTCTTT. Residues: CASSMQQGTEAFF.

The J gene is TRBJ2-3, the V gene TRBV20-1, with TRBD2 matching 7 bases. Germline CDR1 and CDR2: DFQATT and SNEGSKA (reference sequence). This CDR3 is 16 amino acids long. V lost 0 bases and J lost 0; bases outside the gene matches: 6. The CDR3 reads CSARDVRAGSTDTQYF. In DNA form, the CDR3 reads TGCAGTGCTAGAGATGTGAGAGCGGGGAGCACAGATACGCAGTATTTT.

The V and J genes are TRBV4-1 and TRBJ1-2; 7 bases map to TRBD1. With V trimmed by 4 bases and J by 0 bases, 5 bases remained unmatched. The V gene's germline CDR1 is MGHRA and CDR2 YSYEKL. The CDR3 is 15 amino acids. The CDR3 region is CASSLGDSTNYGYTF. The CDR3 region has the DNA TGCGCCAGCAGCCTAGGGGACAGCACTAACTATGGCTACACCTTC.

The rearrangement joins TRBV5-1 to TRBJ1-1, with 7 bases lining up with TRBD1. Losses at the gene ends were 4 bases for V and 3 bases for J; bases not matched to a gene: 18. The CDR3 consists of 18 residues. Germline assignment: CDR1 SGHRS and CDR2 YFSETQ. DNA for the CDR3: TGCGCCAGCAGCCCGAAACAGGGGCTATTCTTTTTGGACACTGAAGCTTTCTTT. This translates into CASSPKQGLFFLDTEAFF.

The V call is TRBV6-5, the J call TRBJ1-3, with D unclear. Germline loops: CDR1 MNHEY, CDR2 SVGAGI. The V gene lost 0 bases and the J gene lost 0 bases, with 6 bases spanning the gap. The CDR3 covers 15 residues. Here the CDR3 DNA reads TGTGCCAGCAGTTACTCCTCTAGCTCTGGAAACACCATATATTTT. Its protein is CASSYSSSSGNTIYF.

The chain combines TRBV5-4 with TRBJ2-5; 9 positions agree with TRBD2. CDR1 is SGHNT and CDR2 is YYREEE in the germline V gene (reference sequence). CDR3 size: 15 residues. V lost 4 bases to trimming and J lost 5 bases; unmatched junction nucleotides: 9. The CDR3 region is CASSRGGAVLETQYF. As DNA, the CDR3 is TGTGCCAGCAGCCGCGGGGGGGCCGTGCTGGAGACCCAGTACTTC.

The chain recombines TRBV24-1 with TRBJ1-2; TRBD1 matches at 7 bases. CDR1 and CDR2 (germline): KGHDR, SFDVKD. The CDR3 has 15 residues. The V segment lost 0 bases and the J segment 7 bases; nucleotides outside the gene matches: 7. CDR3 nucleotide sequence: TGTGCCACCAGTGATTTGCCGACAGGGAGAGGTGGCTACACCTTC. This codes for CATSDLPTGRGGYTF.

This clonotype has just one count. The chain couples TRBV12-3 or TRBV12-4 to TRBJ1-3; no reliable D call. Trimming left V 6 bases short and J 0 bases short, with 9 bases between. CDR3 length: 14 residues. The CDR3 bases are TGTGCCAGCAGGTCAGGAGCCTCTGGAAACACCATATATTTT. This translates into CASRSGASGNTIYF.

This clonotype was detected once. The J gene is TRBJ2-3, the V gene TRBV20-1, with 7 bases aligning to TRBD2. Germline CDR1 and CDR2: DFQATT and SNEGSKA (reference sequence). The CDR3 loop spans 15 amino acids. V was pared by 6 bases and J by 2 bases, with 11 bases of the junction left unmatched. The CDR3 DNA sequence: TGCAGTGCCGAGCGATGGGCGGGGGACACAGATACGCAGTATTTT. This encodes CSAERWAGDTDTQYF.